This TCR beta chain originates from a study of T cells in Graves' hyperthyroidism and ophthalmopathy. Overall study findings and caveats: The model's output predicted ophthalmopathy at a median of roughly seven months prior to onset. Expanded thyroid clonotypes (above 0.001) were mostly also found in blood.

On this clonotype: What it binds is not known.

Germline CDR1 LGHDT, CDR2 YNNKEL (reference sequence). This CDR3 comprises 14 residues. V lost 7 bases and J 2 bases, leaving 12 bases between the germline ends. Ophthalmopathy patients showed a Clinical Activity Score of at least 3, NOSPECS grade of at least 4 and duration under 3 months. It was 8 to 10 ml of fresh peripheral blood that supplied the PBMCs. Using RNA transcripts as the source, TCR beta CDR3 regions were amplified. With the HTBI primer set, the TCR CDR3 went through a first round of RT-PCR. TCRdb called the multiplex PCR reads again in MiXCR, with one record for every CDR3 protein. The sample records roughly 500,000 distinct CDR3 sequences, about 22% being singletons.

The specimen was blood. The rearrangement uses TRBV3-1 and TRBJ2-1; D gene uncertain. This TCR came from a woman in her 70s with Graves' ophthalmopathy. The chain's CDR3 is CASTDQTTYNEQFF. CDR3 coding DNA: TGTGCCAGCACCGATCAAACCACCTACAATGAGCAGTTCTTC.